These 23 T cell receptor beta chains were sequenced from one sample in a study of CD8+ T cells in alopecia areata. Isolated RNA was reverse transcribed into cDNA used as the sequencing template. Data came from immunoSEQ multiplex PCR; TCRdb stores just in-frame clones and leaves some out. The table records hundreds of thousands of clones, more than 60% of them present only once. The treatment is: oral pan-JAK inhibitor, 5-10 mg twice daily. The starting material was CD4+ T cells sorted from blood, obtained around week 46, from a patient treated with tofacitinib. The receptors derive from a human donor with alopecia areata.

A single count supports this clone. V and J are TRBV30 and TRBJ1-2; 7 positions match TRBD1. The germline CDR1 and CDR2 sequences are GTSNPN and SVGIG (reference sequence). CDR3 length equals 11 residues. Trimming cost V 2 bases and J 11 bases; bases outside gene matches: 5. This chain's CDR3 is CAWSSGQAYTF. CDR3 nucleotide sequence: TGTGCCTGGAGTTCCGGACAGGCATACACCTTC. The full variable domain, with the rest looked up from reference TRBV30 and TRBJ1-2, is SQTIHQWPATLVQPVGSPLSLECTVEGTSNPNLYWYRQAAGRGLQLLFYSVGIGQISSEVPQNLSASRPQDRQFILSSKKLLLSDSGFYLCAWSSGQAYTFGSGTRLTVV.

The chain recombines TRBV2 with TRBJ1-5; TRBD1 matches at 8 bases. Germline CDR1 and CDR2: SNHLY and FYNNEI. The V gene end was trimmed by 0 bases and the J gene end by 3 bases; junction bases not matched to a gene: 7. The CDR3 totals 17 residues. The chain's CDR3 is CASSEALGQGDNQPQHF. Written as DNA, the CDR3 is TGTGCCAGCAGTGAAGCGCTAGGACAGGGAGACAATCAGCCCCAGCATTTT.

There are a few counts of this clone. V is TRBV30 and J is TRBJ2-1; TRBD2 aligns across 15 bases. Germline loops: CDR1 GTSNPN, CDR2 SVGIG (reference sequence). After removal of 1 base from V and 8 bases from J, the junction contained 6 bases not matched to a gene. This CDR3 comprises 16 residues. The CDR3 here is CAWSARTSGGADEQFF. The CDR3, as DNA: TGTGCCTGGAGTGCCCGGACTAGCGGGGGGGCCGATGAGCAGTTCTTC.

This clone has more than one count but fewer than ten. The V and J genes are TRBV29-1 and TRBJ1-2; D gene unclear. CDR1 SQVTM and CDR2 ANQGSEA come from the germline V gene. The CDR3 has 11 amino acids. V was shortened by 4 bases and J by 7 bases, with 10 bases between the two germline ends. For the CDR3, the DNA is TGCAGCGTTGTAGGAGTAGGTGGCTACACCTTC. It encodes CSVVGVGGYTF.

This clone came up once. The chain joins TRBV15 to TRBJ1-5, with D hard to call. The CDR3 consists of 12 residues. V lost 6 bases, J lost 7 bases, and 10 bases lay in between. Germline assignment: CDR1 LNHNV and CDR2 YYDKDF (reference sequence). CDR3: CATRVGEQPQHF. The CDR3 DNA is TGTGCCACCAGGGTGGGAGAGCAGCCCCAGCATTTT.

The chain uses TRBV7-2 and TRBJ2-2; 10 bases line up with TRBD1. The trim removed 6 bases at V and 6 bases at J, leaving 7 bases unmatched. Germline CDR1 reads SGHTA; CDR2 reads FQGNSA. CDR3 length equals 15 residues. The CDR3 reads CASSRTGGLAGELFF. CDR3 coding DNA: TGTGCCAGCAGTAGGACAGGGGGTCTTGCCGGGGAGCTGTTTTTT.

CDR3 DNA sequence: TGCAGCGTTGAAGTTCAGGGGAAGAACACTGAAGCTTTCTTT. This sequence encodes CSVEVQGKNTEAFF. The chain has TRBV29-1 and TRBJ1-1; a weak D match, TRBD1 (6 bases). With 1 base removed from V and 1 base from J, the gap between germline ends came to 10 bases. Germline V gene data show CDR1 as SQVTM and CDR2 as ANQGSEA. The CDR3 is 14 amino acids.

The V gene is TRBV7-8, the J gene TRBJ2-2; a weak D match, TRBD1 (6 bases). This CDR3 has 17 residues. Trimming took off 0 bases at V and 5 bases at J, with 16 bases between the two ends. Germline CDR1 and CDR2: SGHVS and FQNEAQ. CDR3 DNA: TGTGCCAGCAGCTTAGCGACGCCTAGCCAGGGGACCGGGGAGCTGTTTTTT. Its protein is CASSLATPSQGTGELFF.

This clone has just a few counts. V and J are TRBV5-1 and TRBJ2-3, with D unclear. This CDR3 has 14 amino acids. V lost 2 bases and J 0 bases, leaving 7 bases between the germline ends. The germline gives CDR1 SGHRS, CDR2 YFSETQ. DNA for the CDR3: TGCGCCAGCAGCTTTGGGTCTAGCACAGATACGCAGTATTTT. Protein sequence: CASSFGSSTDTQYF.

This clone was found once. The chain links TRBV29-1 to TRBJ2-1; 9 positions agree with TRBD2. Germline lookup yields CDR1 SQVTM and CDR2 ANQGSEA. Losses at the gene ends were 7 bases for V and 6 bases for J; bases not matched to a gene: 10. There are 14 residues in the CDR3. The CDR3 DNA follows: TGCAGCGGTGCTCCGGGACTAGCAGGCAATGAGCAGTTCTTC. Translated: CSGAPGLAGNEQFF.

In regard to this clone: Distinct nucleotide sequences in the sample also encode this CDR3. The chain uses TRBV29-1 and TRBJ2-2; possibly TRBD2 for D (5 bases). The CDR3 runs 11 residues. V gave up 6 bases and J gave up 4 bases, with 6 bases separating them. Germline V gene data show CDR1 as SQVTM and CDR2 as ANQGSEA. In DNA, the CDR3 is TGCAGCGTGGGGAGCACCGGGGAGCTGTTTTTT. Amino acid sequence: CSVGSTGELFF.

The gene calls are TRBV5-1 and TRBJ1-1; TRBD1 might be the D (6 bases). Trimming pared 7 bases from V and 4 bases from J, leaving 14 bases between. Germline loops: CDR1 SGHRS, CDR2 YFSETQ. There are 13 residues in the CDR3. As DNA, the CDR3 is TGCGCCAGCTTGGGCCAGGGGTCCACTGAAGCTTTCTTT. It encodes CASLGQGSTEAFF.

The J gene is TRBJ1-6, the V gene TRBV6-5, with D unresolved. Germline V CDR1 and CDR2: MNHEY, SVGAGI. The V end lost 2 bases, the J end lost 7 bases, and 15 bases lay between the germline ends. CDR3 size: 16 residues. The CDR3: CASSYGVGLGNSPLHF. The CDR3 DNA follows: TGTGCCAGCAGTTACGGTGTGGGATTGGGAAATTCACCCCTCCACTTT.

The J gene is TRBJ2-1, the V gene TRBV6-6; 7 nucleotides line up with TRBD1. CDR3 length: 15 residues. CDR1 MNHNY and CDR2 SVGAGI come from the germline V gene (reference sequence). The ends lost 2 bases at V and 0 bases at J; junction bases unmatched: 1. CDR3 bases: TGTGCCAGCAGTTACACAGGGGACTCCTACAATGAGCAGTTCTTC. Its translation is CASSYTGDSYNEQFF.

The rearrangement uses TRBV4-1 and TRBJ2-1; 10 positions match TRBD2. This CDR3 has 16 residues. Germline CDR1 is MGHRA and CDR2 is YSYEKL. Trimming at V came to 3 bases and at J to 6 bases, leaving 8 bases not matched to a gene. As DNA, the CDR3 is TGCGCCAGCAGCCACCAAGCGGGGGGGGGCCTCAATGAGCAGTTCTTC. Translation gives CASSHQAGGGLNEQFF.

This clone was observed a single time. The rearrangement uses TRBV6-5 and TRBJ2-7; TRBD1 matches at 9 bases. Trimming cost V 6 bases and J 5 bases; bases outside gene matches: 5. Germline CDR1 is MNHEY and CDR2 is SVGAGI. CDR3 size: 13 residues. CDR3 sequence reads: CASRRTGVHEQYF. The CDR3 DNA follows: TGTGCCAGCAGGCGGACAGGGGTACACGAGCAGTACTTC.

The chain carries TRBV29-1 and TRBJ2-7; TRBD2 matches 12 bases. Germline V gene sequence: CDR1 SQVTM, CDR2 ANQGSEA. The V segment lost 7 bases and the J segment 4 bases; nucleotides outside the gene matches: 2. The CDR3 is 12 amino acids. CDR3 coding DNA: TGCAGCGGGACTAGCGGGACGTACGAGCAGTACTTC. Protein: CSGTSGTYEQYF.

The V and J genes are TRBV27 and TRBJ2-1; D might be TRBD1 (5 bases). The CDR3 spans 15 residues. Trimming stripped 2 bases from V and 3 bases from J, with 11 bases between. The germline gives CDR1 MNHEY, CDR2 SMNVEV (reference sequence). In nucleotides, the CDR3 is TGTGCCAGCAGTTTAGAGGCAGGGTTCTACAATGAGCAGTTCTTC. Residues: CASSLEAGFYNEQFF.

This clone has a single count. The CDR3 sequence is CASSLEGQGYGYTF. The CDR3 bases are TGTGCCAGCAGCTTAGAAGGACAGGGTTATGGCTACACCTTC. The genes are TRBV7-9 and TRBJ1-2; TRBD1 aligns across 8 bases. The CDR3 has 14 residues. V was pared by 1 base and J by 5 bases, with 3 bases of the junction left unmatched. Germline V lookup: CDR1 SEHNR, CDR2 FQNEAQ (reference sequence). Drawing the rest from reference TRBV7-9 and TRBJ1-2, the complete variable domain is DTGVSQNPRHKITKRGQNVTFRCDPISEHNRLYWYRQTLGQGPEFLTYFQNEAQLEKSRLLSDRFSAERPKGSFSTLEIQRTEQGDSAMYLCASSLEGQGYGYTFGSGTRLTVV.

The chain carries TRBV30 and TRBJ1-2, with D tentatively TRBD1 (6 bases). V shed 5 bases and J shed 6 bases, with 25 bases lying between them. CDR1 is GTSNPN, CDR2 SVGIG, per germline (reference sequence). The CDR3 consists of 16 residues. The CDR3 coding sequence is TGTGCCTGGGATTCTTGGACCTCAGGGGAGAGTGATGGCTACACCTTC. As protein: CAWDSWTSGESDGYTF.

V usage is TRBV29-1 and J usage is TRBJ2-4; D is ambiguous. Germline V gives CDR1 SQVTM, CDR2 ANQGSEA. Trimming cost V 6 bases and J 0 bases, with 9 bases left between them. CDR3 length: 13 residues. The CDR3 loop reads CSVEHRAKNIQYF. In DNA, the CDR3 is TGCAGCGTCGAACACCGAGCCAAAAACATTCAGTACTTC.

This rearrangement joins TRBV29-1 to TRBJ1-1; TRBD1 aligns across 9 bases. The V segment lost 6 bases and the J segment 5 bases; nucleotides outside the gene matches: 7. Germline V gene sequence: CDR1 SQVTM, CDR2 ANQGSEA. The CDR3 runs to 13 residues. The CDR3 region is CSVETGGQTEAFF. Here the CDR3 DNA reads TGCAGCGTAGAAACAGGGGGCCAGACTGAAGCTTTCTTT.

V is TRBV5-6 and J is TRBJ1-2; 8 bases align to TRBD1. Trimming cost V 0 bases and J 4 bases; bases outside gene matches: 14. The germline CDR1 and CDR2 sequences are SGHDT and YYEEEE. This CDR3 comprises 18 residues. CDR3 sequence (DNA): TGTGCCAGCAGCTTGGGCGCGCGACAGGGGTCGGGCGGCTATGGCTACACCTTC. It codes for CASSLGARQGSGGYGYTF.